This TCR beta chain was identified during a study of CD8+CD57+ T cells in acquired aplastic anemia. V was clipped by 2 bases and J by 1 base, with 15 bases between them. Looked up from germline, CDR1 is SGDLS and CDR2 is YYNGEE. There are 16 residues in the CDR3. The TCR beta profiling, which covered VDJ combination and CDR3 sequence, was carried out using genomic DNA as the template. TCRdb re-called the reads with MiXCR, one entry per CDR3 protein. Of 150,000 to 200,000 distinct CDR3 sequences in the sample, around half were seen once. Patients who underwent sequencing had shown CD8+CD57+ cell expansion by flow cytometry. Each patient had severe acquired aplastic anemia.

Sequencing was carried out using sorted CD4+, CD8+, or CD8+CD57+ T cells (not recorded which) from PBMCs. The V and J genes are TRBV9 and TRBJ2-5; possible D gene TRBD1, 6 bases. The clonotype comes from a human donor with aplastic anemia. The chain's CDR3 is CASSVTGQGTQETQYF. The CDR3, as DNA: TGTGCCAGCAGCGTTACGGGACAAGGGACCCAAGAGACCCAGTACTTC.